These T cell receptor beta chains were read from a single sample in a study of T cell responses to AZD1222 COVID-19 vaccine. Some clones are missing from TCRdb's copy, which holds only in-frame ones; the method was immunoSEQ multiplex PCR. Of about 140,000 clones listed, about 89% are singletons. Sequenced material: peripheral blood, taken on day 0 of AZD1222 vaccination. These receptor sequences come from an adult in good health. The conserved cysteine and the conserved F or W are not part of the CDR3 here. Part of the rows lack a size; the others show once, few, many or a class for expanded clones.

CDR3aa	abundance	v_gene
ASSLEDRGPGFQPYEQY	once	TRBV5-1
ASSLVPAEASTDTQY	.	TRBV5-1
ASSLGTSTDTQY	.	TRBV28
ASSQKEGTSSYEQY	few	TRBV5-1
ASSDRRVETQY	.	TRBV6-1
ASSFGGIYGYT	.	TRBV7-9
ASSYWGYDLYEQY	.	TRBV6-6
ASSLSTGGINEQY	.	TRBV7-3
ASSLETPRYQETQY	.	TRBV7-9
ASSVAGTGSNSPLH	.	TRBV25-1
ASSDTGVPGNTIY	.	TRBV2
ASSLTLARTETQY	.	TRBV4-1
ASSFAYKYPETQETQY	.	TRBV28
AWSVLGGNSPLH	.	TRBV30
ASSQDPGANYGYT	.	TRBV4-1
ASSYGVTYEQY	.	TRBV6-5
ASSIVGGASNQPQH	.	TRBV19
ASSRGLAGGMQY	.	TRBV3-1/TRBV3-2
ASRFGMNTEAF	few	TRBV12-5
ASSPGFKTEAF	.	TRBV18
ASSLVGGREQY	once	TRBV5-8
ASSLTGNSYNEQF	.	TRBV7-3
ASSLPGQAEAF	.	TRBV18
ASSSGQPKEDEQY	.	TRBV7-9
ASSDTLDFSYEQY	once	TRBV6-1
ASSLAFVLTAEAF	.	TRBV7-9
ATSDFNGNEQF	.	TRBV24-1
ASSFTGTSEAF	.	TRBV7-8
ASSPGLVLASYEQY	few	TRBV19
ASSTGLSGYT	.	TRBV12-3/TRBV12-4
ASSATGGWDYGYT	.	TRBV5-1
ASSLHFGGAMNTEAF	few	TRBV19
ASRLTARPQH	few	TRBV2
ASKPIYILNTEAF	.	TRBV19
ASSPSSGKFSYEQY	.	TRBV9
ASRTGFQPQH	.	TRBV27
ASSLLEGSPLH	.	TRBV12-3/TRBV12-4
ASSLDAWDSSGYEQY	.	TRBV5-6
ASIQMGSRVNEQF	.	TRBV6-5
ATSRRVTGDGYT	.	TRBV15
ASSQTGADTEAF	.	TRBV5-4
ASSSWTGMNTEAF	.	TRBV5-1
ASSRWTGVTGELF	.	TRBV19
ASSPRTGYGYT	.	TRBV6-6
ASSLHTYEQY	.	TRBV5-1
ASSANRDGADTQY	.	TRBV6-4
ASSVVDSDRELF	.	TRBV9
ASSFAGDAPNYGYT	.	TRBV7-8
ASSSTRGSGGYT	.	TRBV7-2
ASSGQGAPGELF	.	TRBV6-4
ASSVPSGRGQETQY	.	TRBV5-1
ASSLRGYEQY	.	TRBV12-3/TRBV12-4
ASSLLSALRNYNEQF	few	TRBV27
ASIDPSGSLAYNEQF	.	TRBV2